Below, one TCR beta chain is given with its context. Its antigen is not known. The data derive from a study of blood T cells in healthy people across ages. A J-beta primer mix and a sample-barcoded 5' primer were used in a second PCR of roughly 6 to 11 cycles. With 12 random nucleotides, a template-switch adaptor tagged each individual cDNA molecule. MiXCR, applied by TCRdb to the 5' RACE reads, yields one record per CDR3 protein. The sample lists fewer than 750,000 distinct CDR3 sequences; approximately 52% were seen once. General observations from the study: PBMCs went unsorted, and a conclusive naive versus antigen-experienced comparison was therefore prevented.

Material: blood. This receptor was taken from an elderly woman in good health.

For the CDR3, the DNA is TGTGCCAGCACCGGGGTCCCCTACGAGCAGTACTTC. Protein sequence: CASTGVPYEQYF. The chain employs TRBV28 and TRBJ2-7; the D gene is possibly TRBD2 (5 bases). The V end lost 7 bases, the J end lost 2 bases, and 9 bases lay between the germline ends. This CDR3 is 12 amino acids long. Germline values: CDR1 MDHEN, CDR2 SYDVKM.